The 8 T cell receptor beta chains listed next were all sequenced from one sample in a study of PD-1 blockade in classical Hodgkin lymphoma. Method: immunoSEQ multiplex PCR; TCRdb's copy keeps in-frame clones and lacks some. The sample includes approximately 24,000 clones, around 80% of them seen just once. Each of the patients experienced relapse following autologous stem cell transplantation, and their brentuximab vedotin exposure differed. The sample consisted of peripheral blood mononuclear cells (PBMCs), taken before the second cycle of nivolumab. The receptors were sampled from a human donor with classical Hodgkin lymphoma.

The genes are TRBV23-1 and TRBJ1-6, with D possibly being TRBD1 (6 bases). TRBV23-1 is sorted into the ORF group, with uncertain function. This CDR3 is 15 amino acids long. Trimming took 6 bases from V and 7 from J, leaving 16 bases between them. The CDR3 DNA follows: TGCGCCAGCAGCCCTCAGGACAGTTTGAATTCACCCCTCCACTTT. Protein: CASSPQDSLNSPLHF.

The genes are TRBV27 and TRBJ1-1; D may be TRBD1 (5 bases). Germline V gives CDR1 MNHEY, CDR2 SMNVEV (reference sequence). Trimming shortened V by 2 bases and J by 5 bases, and 9 bases separated the two germline ends. The CDR3 spans 13 residues. CDR3 residues: CASSLGGDTEAFF. CDR3 bases: TGTGCCAGCAGTTTAGGGGGGGATACTGAAGCTTTCTTT.

This chain uses TRBV27 with TRBJ2-1, with D possibly being TRBD1 or TRBD2 (5 bases each). V was trimmed by 5 bases and J by 3 bases, leaving 14 bases between them. This CDR3 comprises 15 residues. Germline lookup yields CDR1 MNHEY and CDR2 SMNVEV (reference sequence). The CDR3 here is CASSTGAVYYNEQFF. As DNA, the CDR3 is TGTGCCAGCAGTACCGGGGCGGTCTACTACAATGAGCAGTTCTTC.

The chain couples TRBV6-6 to TRBJ1-5; D remains ambiguous. CDR3 length: 15 residues. Trimming stripped 2 bases from V and 3 bases from J, with 11 bases between. CDR1 is MNHNY, CDR2 SVGAGI, per germline (reference sequence). CDR3 nucleotide sequence: TGTGCCAGCAGTTACGAGGACGGATACAATCAGCCCCAGCATTTT. It encodes CASSYEDGYNQPQHF.

This clone was detected only once. V is TRBV30 and J is TRBJ1-2; D is uncertain. Germline CDR1 reads GTSNPN; CDR2 reads SVGIG (reference sequence). This CDR3 has 12 amino acids. Trimming removed 1 base at V and 12 bases at J, with 15 bases between. The CDR3 DNA is TGTGCCTGGAGTGGTGACGTACAAGAGCACACCTTC. Its translation: CAWSGDVQEHTF.

The chain is built from TRBV5-5 and TRBJ2-2; D not certain. CDR3 length: 16 residues. Looked up from germline, CDR1 is SGHKS and CDR2 is YYEKEE (reference sequence). Trimming removed 2 bases at V and 2 bases at J, with 13 bases between. CDR3 in amino acids: CASSFRPQTNTGELFF. In DNA form, the CDR3 reads TGTGCCAGCAGCTTCAGGCCACAGACAAACACCGGGGAGCTGTTTTTT. Combining the CDR3 with reference TRBV5-5 and TRBJ2-2 gives the whole variable domain DAGVTQSPTHLIKTRGQQVTLRCSPISGHKSVSWYQQVLGQGPQFIFQYYEKEERGRGNFPDRFSARQFPNYSSELNVNALLLGDSALYLCASSFRPQTNTGELFFGEGSRLTVL.

V is TRBV7-9 and J is TRBJ2-5, with no clear D. The J call may be faulty, since TRBJ2-7 better matches the DNA end. CDR1 is SEHNR, CDR2 FQNEAQ, per germline (reference sequence). The CDR3 covers 13 residues. The CDR3 nucleotides are TGTGCCAGCAGCTCCTCGGTGGGCTACGAGCAGTACTTC. Its translation: CASSSSVGYEQYF.

This clone occurred once. The chain couples TRBV7-2 to TRBJ2-2, with D perhaps assigned TRBD1 or TRBD2 (6 bases each). The CDR3 totals 16 residues. Trimming took 3 bases from V and 3 from J, leaving 14 bases between them. Germline V gene sequence: CDR1 SGHTA, CDR2 FQGNSA. The CDR3, as DNA: TGTGCCAGCAGCTTGTCGGGGGCGTGGGACACCGGGGAGCTGTTTTTT. This gives the protein CASSLSGAWDTGELFF.